This T cell receptor (beta chain) stems from a study of cytomegalovirus exposure and HLA in healthy donors. The donors, nominally healthy at sampling, likely had unrecorded immune exposures. The study ran its PCR with 60 Vbeta and 13 Jbeta primers. Profiling relied on immunoSEQ multiplex PCR, and the TCRdb table lists in-frame clones only, not all of them. Of about 140,000 clones listed, 73% are singletons. In this sample, this clone turned up a few times. Germline CDR1 SNHLY, CDR2 FYNNEI. Trimming removed 2 bases from V and 2 bases from J; junction bases left unmatched: 5. The CDR3 runs to 15 residues.

The rearrangement links TRBV2 to TRBJ2-7; 8 bases fit TRBD2. The clonotype comes from a woman aged 40 to 50 in good health and CMV-seronegative. Material for sequencing was PBMCs. CDR3 DNA sequence: TGTGCCAGCAGTGAACAAGCGGGGGAGACCTACGAGCAGTACTTC. This gives the protein CASSEQAGETYEQYF.